A single sample is the source of the 18 T cell receptor beta chains below, sequenced in a study of blood T cell repertoires in COVID-19. TCRdb's table, derived via immunoSEQ multiplex PCR, lists solely in-frame clones and lacks some. In the table there are hundreds of thousands of clones, more than 70% of which are singletons. Sequencing was done on a sample of PBMCs or T cells enriched from blood (not recorded which). All receptors derive from a man younger than 40 with acute COVID-19.

The chain links TRBV28 to TRBJ1-3; possibly TRBD1 for D (5 bases). The CDR3 is made up of 15 amino acids. The germline V and J ends were trimmed by 3 bases and 3 bases, with 12 bases remaining between them. Germline-derived CDR1 and CDR2 are MDHEN and SYDVKM. The CDR3 bases are TGTGCCAGCAGTTTCGGCAGGGCTTATGGAAACACCATATATTTT. Translation gives CASSFGRAYGNTIYF.

This clone was detected only a few times. The chain joins TRBV4-1 to TRBJ2-4; 8 nucleotides align to TRBD1. V was pared by 5 bases and J by 6 bases, with 3 bases of the junction left unmatched. CDR1 is MGHRA, CDR2 YSYEKL, per germline. The CDR3 is 13 amino acids. The CDR3, as DNA: TGCGCCAGCAGCTGGACAGGGACAAACATTCAGTACTTC. Its protein is CASSWTGTNIQYF.

This chain connects TRBV7-6 to TRBJ1-1; unclear D gene. Germline CDR1 SGHVS, CDR2 FNYEAQ. V shed 2 bases and J shed 4 bases, with 11 bases lying between them. The CDR3 is made up of 14 amino acids. The CDR3 sequence is CASSLREWATEAFF. The CDR3 DNA sequence: TGTGCCAGCAGCTTAAGGGAGTGGGCCACTGAAGCTTTCTTT.

This clone was detected many times. V is TRBV6-4 and J is TRBJ1-2, with 9 bases aligning to TRBD1. In germline, CDR1 is MRHNA, CDR2 SNTAGT. The J segment lost 7 bases and the V segment lost 2 bases, leaving 5 bases of the junction unmatched. The length of the CDR3 is 14 residues. The CDR3 region is CASSDGTGSGGYTF. The CDR3 DNA is TGTGCCAGCAGTGACGGGACAGGGTCTGGTGGCTACACCTTC.

This CDR3 reads CASSLSGTSYEQYF. DNA of the CDR3: TGCGCCAGCAGCTTGTCGGGTACGTCCTACGAGCAGTACTTC. This chain connects TRBV5-1 to TRBJ2-7, with no clear D. The V end was cut by 1 base, the J end by 1 base, with 9 bases between. CDR3 length: 14 amino acids. CDR1 SGHRS and CDR2 YFSETQ come from the germline V gene. The full variable domain, in which reference TRBV5-1 and TRBJ2-7 provide the parts outside the CDR3, is KAGVTQTPRYLIKTRGQQVTLSCSPISGHRSVSWYQQTPGQGLQFLFEYFSETQRNKGNFPGRFSGRQFSNSRSEMNVSTLELGDSALYLCASSLSGTSYEQYFGPGTRLTVT.

The chain uses TRBV7-2 and TRBJ2-1, with 10 bases that match TRBD2. Germline V gene data show CDR1 as SGHTA and CDR2 as FQGNSA. V lost 4 bases and J lost 4; bases outside the gene matches: 13. The CDR3 loop spans 18 amino acids. CDR3 coding DNA: TGTGCCAGCAGCTCCCAGGGCAGCGGGGGGGCACTTTACAATGAGCAGTTCTTC. Translation: CASSSQGSGGALYNEQFF. The variable domain in full, completed from reference TRBV7-2 and TRBJ2-1, reads GAGVSQSPSNKVTEKGKDVELRCDPISGHTALYWYRQSLGQGLEFLIYFQGNSAPDKSGLPSDRFSAERTGGSVSTLTIQRTQQEDSAVYLCASSSQGSGGALYNEQFFGPGTRLTVL.

This clone was found many times. The chain combines TRBV2 with TRBJ1-5; 10 nucleotides align to TRBD1. The CDR3 is 15 amino acids. V was pared by 6 bases and J by 2 bases, with 4 bases of the junction left unmatched. Looked up from germline, CDR1 is SNHLY and CDR2 is FYNNEI. The CDR3 DNA follows: TGTGCCAGCAGCGACAGGGGGCTTGGCAATCAGCCCCAGCATTTT. It specifies CASSDRGLGNQPQHF.

In this sample, this clone turned up many times. This chain links TRBV4-2 with TRBJ2-7; possibly TRBD1 for D (6 bases). Germline CDR1 reads LGHNA; CDR2 reads YNFKEQ. The CDR3 consists of 14 residues. V lost 1 base, J lost 4 bases, and 11 bases lay in between. For the CDR3, the DNA is TGTGCCAGCAGCCAAGTGTACAGGGAGTACGAGCAGTACTTC. Amino acid sequence: CASSQVYREYEQYF.

The gene calls are TRBV5-1 and TRBJ1-1, with 8 bases aligning to TRBD1. The V gene's germline CDR1 is SGHRS and CDR2 YFSETQ. The CDR3 runs to 14 residues. V gave up 1 base and J gave up 4 bases; unmatched junction bases: 3. CDR3 nucleotide sequence: TGCGCCAGCAGCTTGAGTCAGGGGGCCACTGAAGCTTTCTTT. Its protein product is CASSLSQGATEAFF.

This chain joins TRBV3-1 (or the pseudogene TRBV3-2) and TRBJ2-5; D is ambiguous. This CDR3 spans 12 amino acids. V gave up 2 bases and J gave up 4 bases, with 5 bases separating them. Germline values: CDR1 LGHDT, CDR2 YNNKEL (reference sequence). The CDR3, as DNA: TGTGCCAGCAGCCAATTCTTAGAGACCCAGTACTTC. This gives the protein CASSQFLETQYF.

The chain is built from TRBV18 and TRBJ1-6, with D perhaps matching TRBD1 (6 bases). This CDR3 is 15 amino acids long. The V end was cut by 4 bases, the J end by 7 bases, with 14 bases between. Germline CDR1 KGHSH, CDR2 LQKENI. CDR3 DNA sequence: TGTGCCAGCTCACGCGAAGGACAGTTAAATTCACCCCTCCACTTT. It is translated as CASSREGQLNSPLHF.

This sequence joins TRBV9 and TRBJ1-1; maybe TRBD1 (6 bases). CDR1 SGDLS and CDR2 YYNGEE come from the germline V gene. V was pared by 4 bases and J by 1 base, with 14 bases between. The CDR3 loop spans 15 amino acids. CDR3 sequence: CASSTRRDKNTEAFF. The DNA for the CDR3 is TGTGCCAGCAGCACACGCCGGGACAAGAACACTGAAGCTTTCTTT.

The chain carries TRBV7-3 and TRBJ1-2, with 9 bases fitting TRBD1. Germline V gene lookup returns CDR1 SGHTA and CDR2 FQGTGA. This CDR3 contains 15 residues. Germline trimming cut 4 bases from V and 4 bases from J; bases unmatched to any gene: 7. Here the CDR3 reads CASSSTGGTGYGYTF. CDR3 DNA: TGTGCCAGCAGCTCAACAGGGGGCACGGGCTATGGCTACACCTTC.

Turning to this clone: One end of the junction is discordant with germline, which a read error may explain. This chain's CDR3 is CAWGPEGGAF. In nucleotides, the CDR3 is TGTGCCTGGGGGCCCGAAGGCGGCGCGTTT. The chain is built from TRBV30 and TRBJ1-1; D is unresolved. Germline V CDR1 and CDR2: GTSNPN, SVGIG (reference sequence). CDR3 length: 10 residues.

The chain has TRBV4-2 and TRBJ2-2; tentatively, D is TRBD2 (6 bases). The germline gives CDR1 LGHNA, CDR2 YNFKEQ. V lost 4 bases and J 5 bases, leaving 14 bases between the germline ends. The CDR3 runs to 15 residues. This CDR3 reads CASSPGAGRTGELFF. The CDR3 nucleotides are TGTGCCAGCAGCCCCGGGGCAGGGAGGACCGGGGAGCTGTTTTTT.

This chain joins TRBV28 and TRBJ1-1, with D hard to call. CDR1 MDHEN and CDR2 SYDVKM come from the germline V gene. CDR3 size: 13 residues. V lost 1 base, J lost 8 bases, and 11 bases lay in between. The CDR3 is CASSLLPPGEAFF. The CDR3 DNA reads TGTGCCAGCAGTTTATTGCCCCCGGGGGAAGCTTTCTTT.

The genes are TRBV5-4 and TRBJ1-1; a possible D gene is TRBD1 (5 bases). CDR1 and CDR2 (germline): SGHNT, YYREEE (reference sequence). The CDR3 has 16 amino acids. Trimming stripped 0 bases from V and 0 bases from J, with 12 bases between. CDR3 sequence reads: CASSLEAGALNTEAFF. CDR3 DNA: TGTGCCAGCAGCTTGGAAGCTGGGGCCTTGAACACTGAAGCTTTCTTT.

This clone was detected a few times. The rearrangement uses TRBV6-5 and TRBJ1-2; 8 bases agree with TRBD1. In germline, CDR1 is MNHEY, CDR2 SVGAGI. The CDR3 is 15 residues long. V was pared by 5 bases and J by 8 bases, with 13 bases of the junction left unmatched. CDR3 residues: CASSPTLLDRGGYTF. CDR3 in DNA: TGTGCCAGCAGTCCTACCCTCCTCGACAGGGGCGGCTACACCTTC.